The 23 T cell receptor beta chains given below trace back to one sample, sequenced in a study of CD8+CD57+ T cells in acquired aplastic anemia. Genomic DNA, the template, was used for profiling of the TCR beta VDJ and CDR3. Each CDR3 protein gets one entry after TCRdb re-called the reads with MiXCR. This sample carries under 200,000 distinct CDR3 sequences, just under 65% of them seen once, and the ten largest clones take under 60%. Sequenced material: sorted CD4+, CD8+, or CD8+CD57+ T cells (not recorded which) from PBMCs. The receptors were sampled from a human donor in good health.

The chain carries TRBV2 and TRBJ1-1; the match to TRBD1 covers 8 bases. The J segment lost 5 bases and the V segment lost 4 bases, leaving 6 bases of the junction unmatched. Germline V gives CDR1 SNHLY, CDR2 FYNNEI. The CDR3 runs to 14 residues. The CDR3 loop reads CASSGQGMGTEAFF. As DNA, the CDR3 is TGTGCCAGCAGTGGACAGGGGATGGGTACTGAAGCTTTCTTT.

The chain employs TRBV7-6 and TRBJ2-5; TRBD1 matches at 7 bases. This CDR3 has 16 residues. J was trimmed by 2 bases and V by 3 bases; bases with no gene match: 9. CDR1 is SGHVS and CDR2 is FNYEAQ in the germline V gene. The DNA of the CDR3 is TGTGCCAGCAGCTTCAGAGAGACAGGGCTGCAAGAGACCCAGTACTTC. As protein: CASSFRETGLQETQYF.

Only a few counts were recorded for this clonotype. The chain combines TRBV20-1 with TRBJ2-1; TRBD2 is a possible D gene (5 bases). Trimming took 5 bases from V and 4 from J, leaving 15 bases between them. Looked up from germline, CDR1 is DFQATT and CDR2 is SNEGSKA (reference sequence). The CDR3 runs 14 residues. The CDR3 bases are TGCAGTGCTCGGACTCACTTACTTTACAATGAGCAGTTCTTC. This encodes CSARTHLLYNEQFF.

This clonotype has at least ten counts. This chain uses TRBV3-1 with TRBJ1-6; TRBD1 aligns across 12 bases. This CDR3 comprises 17 residues. Germline CDR1 is LGHDT and CDR2 is YNNKEL (reference sequence). The J segment lost 7 bases and the V segment lost 2 bases, leaving 6 bases of the junction unmatched. The CDR3 sequence: CASSQPPGQGANSPLHF. For the CDR3, the DNA is TGTGCCAGCAGCCAACCACCGGGACAGGGGGCAAATTCACCCCTCCACTTT.

In its sample, this clonotype was seen once. Since the CDR3 does not end with the conserved phenylalanine or tryptophan, this likely comes from a read error. The DNA is left out, because the CDR3 cannot be placed on it with certainty; the CDR3 is given as TCRdb lists it. The V and J genes are TRBV15 and TRBJ2-1; TRBD2, the table's D call, lacks a check against the DNA. The CDR3 is 9 residues long, counting both termini. From germline, CDR1 is LNHNV and CDR2 YYDKDF (reference sequence). The CDR3 reads CATSRRRTS.

This clonotype occurred once. An end of the junction does not agree with germline; a read error may underlie this. The rearrangement joins TRBV10-3 to TRBJ2-1; D is undetermined. CDR1 and CDR2 from the germline V gene are ENHRY and SYGVKD. CDR3 size: 13 residues. The CDR3 is CASSDSTNNEQFF. The CDR3 DNA is TGTGCCAGCAGTGACTCGACAAACAATGAGCAGTTCTTC.

Many counts were recorded for this clonotype. The V call is TRBV29-1, the J call TRBJ2-2; a possible D gene is TRBD2 (7 bases). V was cut by 4 bases and J by 2 bases, with 8 bases left in between. The CDR3 consists of 13 residues. CDR1 and CDR2 from the germline V gene are SQVTM and ANQGSEA. The CDR3 region has the DNA TGCAGCGTTGCGGGGGGCAACACCGGGGAGCTGTTTTTT. This translates into CSVAGGNTGELFF.

The chain links TRBV20-1 to TRBJ1-1; D remains ambiguous. The germline V gene encodes CDR1 DFQATT and CDR2 SNEGSKA (reference sequence). The CDR3 extends over 13 amino acids. V gave up 5 bases and J gave up 4 bases, with 14 bases separating them. The CDR3 protein is CSAPYMAGTEAFF. CDR3 nucleotides: TGCAGTGCTCCTTATATGGCGGGCACTGAAGCTTTCTTT.

This clonotype was seen only a few times. The chain is built from TRBV29-1 and TRBJ1-1; D ambiguous. This CDR3 has 14 amino acids. Germline-derived CDR1 and CDR2 are SQVTM and ANQGSEA. V lost 6 bases, J lost 5 bases, and 19 bases lay in between. The CDR3 reads CSVRQEGLVTEAFF. For the CDR3, the DNA is TGCAGCGTCCGTCAGGAAGGGTTGGTGACTGAAGCTTTCTTT.

The rearrangement joins TRBV20-1 to TRBJ2-3, with TRBD1 matching over 7 bases. Germline V gives CDR1 DFQATT, CDR2 SNEGSKA (reference sequence). The J segment lost 2 bases and the V segment lost 3 bases, leaving 11 bases of the junction unmatched. The CDR3 has 16 amino acids. The DNA for the CDR3 is TGCAGTGCTAGTTCCCTAACACAGGGGACCACAGATACGCAGTATTTT. Its translation: CSASSLTQGTTDTQYF.

This sequence joins TRBV7-9 and TRBJ2-7; the match to TRBD2 covers 8 bases. This CDR3 is 14 amino acids long. The ends lost 6 bases at V and 3 bases at J; junction bases unmatched: 7. The V gene's germline CDR1 is SEHNR and CDR2 FQNEAQ (reference sequence). The CDR3 loop is CASRTITSGYEQYF. The CDR3 region has the DNA TGTGCCAGCAGGACCATCACTAGCGGCTACGAGCAGTACTTC.

This clonotype was seen a handful of times. A much larger clone lies a single base off, so this may be a read error. The V and J genes are TRBV6-5 and TRBJ2-7; the D gene could be TRBD1 or TRBD2 (5 bases each). The germline V gene encodes CDR1 MNHEY and CDR2 SVGAGI. The CDR3 is 14 amino acids. CDR3 nucleotides: TGTGCCAGCAGTCCATCCGGGGCCTCCTACGAGCAGCACTTC. This encodes CASSPSGASYEQHF.

This chain links TRBV20-1 with TRBJ2-7; D gene unclear. CDR1 is DFQATT and CDR2 is SNEGSKA in the germline V gene (reference sequence). Trimming shortened V by 8 bases and J by 2 bases, and 16 bases separated the two germline ends. The CDR3 has 13 residues. This CDR3 is CSLYDPLTYEQYF. In nucleotides, the CDR3 is TGCAGTCTCTACGACCCCTTAACCTACGAGCAGTACTTC.

The rearrangement joins TRBV7-2 to TRBJ1-2, with 8 bases aligning to TRBD1. The CDR3 runs 16 residues. J lost 4 bases, V lost 0 bases, and 7 bases had no gene match. Germline V CDR1 and CDR2: SGHTA, FQGNSA. CDR3 residues: CASSLANTGGGYGYTF. Written as DNA, the CDR3 is TGTGCCAGCAGCTTAGCGAATACAGGGGGTGGCTATGGCTACACCTTC.

The chain combines TRBV10-3 with TRBJ1-2; D possibly corresponds to TRBD1 (5 bases). Germline V lookup: CDR1 ENHRY, CDR2 SYGVKD. The V end was cut by 10 bases, the J end by 6 bases, with 21 bases between. The CDR3 spans 14 residues. The CDR3 DNA sequence: TGTGCCAGCGGATTAGCGGCAGGGCAAGATGGCTACACCTTC. Amino acid sequence: CASGLAAGQDGYTF.

This clonotype was recorded at least ten times. The chain combines TRBV6-5 with TRBJ1-1; TRBD1 matches 9 bases. With V trimmed by 3 bases and J by 3 bases, 8 bases remained unmatched. Looked up from germline, CDR1 is MNHEY and CDR2 is SVGAGI. There are 16 residues in the CDR3. DNA of the CDR3: TGTGCCAGCAGTTATTCCCGGGACAGGGTTGACACTGAAGCTTTCTTT. Protein sequence: CASSYSRDRVDTEAFF.

The V gene is TRBV20-1, the J gene TRBJ2-5; 11 bases align to TRBD1. This CDR3 contains 14 residues. Germline V gene sequence: CDR1 DFQATT, CDR2 SNEGSKA (reference sequence). The trim removed 0 bases at V and 5 bases at J, leaving 2 bases unmatched. The CDR3 region is CSAREDRGRETQYF. The CDR3, as DNA: TGCAGTGCTAGAGAGGACAGGGGGCGGGAGACCCAGTACTTC.

This clonotype was recorded at least ten times. The chain carries TRBV11-1 and TRBJ2-1; TRBD2 might be the D (6 bases). Germline values: CDR1 SGHAT, CDR2 FQDESV (reference sequence). There are 17 residues in the CDR3. The V and J ends lost 5 bases and 1 base respectively, with 18 bases between them. The DNA of the CDR3 is TGTGCCAGCAGCCTGGCTTCGTGGGAGGCGTCCTACAATGAGCAGTTCTTC. This codes for CASSLASWEASYNEQFF.

This chain joins TRBV11-2 and TRBJ2-7; D not certain. The CDR3 spans 12 residues. Germline V lookup: CDR1 SGHAT, CDR2 FQNNGV. V was clipped by 3 bases and J by 6 bases, with 9 bases between them. This CDR3 is CASSFLKGEQYF. DNA of the CDR3: TGTGCCAGCAGCTTCCTCAAGGGCGAGCAGTACTTC.

The genes are TRBV7-2 and TRBJ2-7; D is unresolved. Per the germline V gene, CDR1 is SGHTA and CDR2 is FQGNSA. Between the trimmed V and J ends, which lost 4 bases and 13 bases, there was a span of 14 bases. CDR3 size: 11 residues. The CDR3 nucleotides read TGTGCCAGCAGCTCCTCGGCGGTTGATTACTTC. Translated, it gives CASSSSAVDYF.

The genes are TRBV5-5 and TRBJ1-5, with 7 bases identical to TRBD1. Looked up from germline, CDR1 is SGHKS and CDR2 is YYEKEE (reference sequence). The V segment lost 8 bases and the J segment 3 bases; nucleotides outside the gene matches: 5. The CDR3 length is 13 residues. In DNA, the CDR3 is TGTGCCAGTGGCGGACAGGTCAATCAGCCCCAGCATTTT. It specifies CASGGQVNQPQHF.

The chain couples TRBV27 to TRBJ2-7, with 11 bases matching TRBD1. Germline V CDR1 and CDR2: MNHEY, SMNVEV (reference sequence). V lost 2 bases, J lost 1 base, and 13 bases stayed unmatched. The CDR3 runs 19 residues. DNA for the CDR3: TGTGCCAGCAGTTTAACGACCTACACCGGGACAGGGGGATCCTACGAGCAGTACTTC. This encodes CASSLTTYTGTGGSYEQYF.

The sample holds many counts of this clonotype. The chain's CDR3 is CSAAGGLREKLFF. The CDR3 DNA is TGCAGCGCCGCCGGGGGGCTTCGAGAAAAACTGTTTTTT. The gene calls are TRBV29-1 and TRBJ1-4; possibly TRBD1 for D (6 bases). Trimming cost V 7 bases and J 8 bases, with 17 bases left between them. Germline CDR1 and CDR2: SQVTM and ANQGSEA. The CDR3 runs to 13 residues.